This T cell receptor (beta chain) was captured by sequencing in a study of T cells after yellow fever vaccination (dated by TCRdb to about 2019). With regard to the full study: The SMART-Seq v4 Ultra Low Input RNA kit was used to prepare libraries from fractions with low cell numbers. To follow T-cell clones before and after both primary and booster YFV17D yellow fever vaccination, bulk TCR alpha and beta repertoires underwent longitudinal sequencing. The cohort comprised two healthy male donors, one aged 18 to 29 and one aged 30 to 40 years. Blood was collected at multiple timepoints before and after primary and secondary immunization, and bulk PBMC replicates and cell subsets were isolated. Broad study findings and their caveats: FACS-sorted repertoires could contain abundant contaminating clonotypes from the bulk population, so computational filtering was required. The study included only two donors, which limits how far the findings can be generalized. A small fraction of clonotypes showed up in both the CD4 and CD8 compartments, probably as a result of convergent recombination. After the booster, most clones that had expanded after primary vaccination were detected again (over 95% of CD4 and 88% of CD8), suggesting broad maintenance of memory. Compared with the primary T-cell response, the secondary T-cell response was faster but weaker, reaching its peak on day 5 rather than on day 15.

The sample's treatment or condition label, in plain terms: live attenuated yellow fever vaccine strain. A standard Ficoll-Paque protocol was used to isolate PBMCs from peripheral blood. Dynabeads CD4 and CD8 positive selection kits were used to isolate the CD4 and CD8 T-cell fractions. RNA was extracted with TriZol from bulk PBMCs, CD4 and CD8 fractions, and dextramer-positive and dextramer-negative fractions. The reads were generated on an Illumina NovaSeq 6000. TCR cDNA was synthesized by 5'RACE template switching, which introduced a universal primer site and unique molecular identifiers. cDNA synthesis was primed from both the TCR alpha and TCR beta constant segments. Library amplification used two PCR steps, and the second PCR step added sample barcodes and sequencing adapters. Sequencing of libraries was done on Illumina HiSeq 2500 (2x100 bp) or NovaSeq (2x150 bp). The paper's processing steps were these. MIGEC was used to demultiplex reads and collapse the reads into UMI consensus sequences, and MiXCR was used for V(D)J alignment. Using edgeR on replicate PBMC samples, clonotypes were called vaccine-responding if FDR was below 0.01 and the log2 fold change was above 5 up to day 15. Each bulk clonotype was labeled CD4 or CD8 based on which sequenced repertoire, CD4 or CD8, contained the clonotype at higher abundance. TCRdb applied fastp at Q25 and MiXCR to the public reads, then kept only in-frame beta chains. Rows with a matching CDR3 protein are joined into one entry that keeps the most common DNA and genes. None of the V and J calls come from the authors' own analysis; TCRdb made them. The sample profile shows roughly 320,000 distinct CDR3 sequences; over 8.5% of them were found once. The ten biggest clones cover under 4% of the sample.

As regards this clonotype: Its antigen is still unknown. No base-level quality is on record; no much larger clone is a single base apart.

The CDR3, from cysteine to phenylalanine, totals 15 residues. The read is trimmed to its CDR3 DNA, 45 bases read in frame from base 1. Between the V and J ends, shortened by 6 bases and 0 bases respectively, the junction contains 12 bases. CDR1 and CDR2, per the germline V gene, are MNHEY and SVGEGT. The V and J genes are TRBV6-2 or TRBV6-3 and TRBJ2-4, with TRBD2 as a weak D call on 6 bases. The sequence derives from a man between 18 and 35 years old who received the YFV17D yellow fever vaccine. The source material was CD4+ T cells sorted from PBMCs, sampled 45 days after the yellow fever booster vaccination. At the DNA level, the sequence is TGTGCCAGCAGCCGCCCGGGACTAGCCAAAAACATTCAGTACTTC. This codes for CASSRPGLAKNIQYF.